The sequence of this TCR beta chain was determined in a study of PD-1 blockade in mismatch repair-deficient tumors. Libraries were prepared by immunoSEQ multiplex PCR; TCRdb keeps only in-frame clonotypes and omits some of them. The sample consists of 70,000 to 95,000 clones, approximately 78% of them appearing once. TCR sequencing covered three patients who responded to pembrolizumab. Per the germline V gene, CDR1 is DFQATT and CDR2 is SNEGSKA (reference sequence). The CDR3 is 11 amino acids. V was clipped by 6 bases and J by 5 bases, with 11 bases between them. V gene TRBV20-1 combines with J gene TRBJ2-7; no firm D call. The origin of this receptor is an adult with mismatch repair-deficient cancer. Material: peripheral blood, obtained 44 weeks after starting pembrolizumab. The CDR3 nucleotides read TGCAGTGCAAGTAAGTCGGACGAGCAGTACTTC. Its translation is CSASKSDEQYF.